This passage covers 27 T cell receptor beta chains from one sample sequenced in a study of cytomegalovirus exposure and HLA in healthy donors. The PCR ran on 60 Vbeta and 13 Jbeta primers. Repertoires were generated with immunoSEQ multiplex PCR, while TCRdb's copy carries only in-frame clones and drops some. The data show 140,000 or so clones, approximately 80% seen once. Sample: PBMCs. These TCRs come from a woman in her thirties or forties in good health and CMV-seronegative.

A word on this clone: The junction differs from germline at one of its ends, possibly a read error. This rearrangement joins TRBV6-1 to TRBJ2-7, with D maybe TRBD2 (6 bases). This CDR3 region has 14 residues. In germline, CDR1 is MNHNS, CDR2 SASEGT. CDR3 residues: CARSEDGGGYEQYF. The DNA of the CDR3 is TGTGCCCGCAGTGAGGACGGGGGAGGCTACGAGCAGTACTTC.

In this sample, this clone turned up once. The V gene is TRBV30, the J gene TRBJ2-7, with a weak D call TRBD1 (6 bases). CDR3 size: 15 residues. Germline CDR1 is GTSNPN and CDR2 is SVGIG (reference sequence). V was trimmed by 0 bases and J by 0 bases, leaving 12 bases between them. CDR3 in amino acids: CAWSVHMGASYEQYF. DNA for the CDR3: TGTGCCTGGAGTGTACATATGGGGGCCTCCTACGAGCAGTACTTC.

The V call is TRBV9, the J call TRBJ1-1, with no clear D. Germline lookup yields CDR1 SGDLS and CDR2 YYNGEE. With 4 bases removed from V and 3 bases from J, the gap between germline ends came to 13 bases. The CDR3 is made up of 14 amino acids. The CDR3 spells CASSLGGWDTEAFF. CDR3 nucleotides: TGTGCCAGCAGCTTGGGAGGGTGGGACACTGAAGCTTTCTTT.

This chain uses TRBV4-2 with TRBJ2-2; TRBD2 matches 9 bases. The CDR3 sequence is 16 residues long. V shed 1 base, J shed 3 bases, and the junction held 3 bases outside the gene matches. CDR1 is LGHNA, CDR2 YNFKEQ, per germline. CDR3 residues: CASSQGAGGHTGELFF. The DNA of the CDR3 is TGTGCCAGCAGCCAAGGGGCGGGGGGGCACACCGGGGAGCTGTTTTTT.

The gene calls are TRBV4-2 and TRBJ1-4; D gene uncertain. The CDR3 totals 16 residues. Trimming removed 2 bases from V and 0 bases from J, with 10 bases in between. Germline values: CDR1 LGHNA, CDR2 YNFKEQ. The CDR3 DNA sequence: TGTGCCAGCAGCCAATCTTCAGGCCCAACTAATGAAAAACTGTTTTTT. Translated, it gives CASSQSSGPTNEKLFF.

The CDR3 DNA reads as TGTGCCAGCAGCGCCAGGGACAGGGGTCATGGCTACACCTTC. It encodes CASSARDRGHGYTF. The genes are TRBV2 and TRBJ1-2; 10 positions match TRBD1. The CDR3 sequence is 14 residues long. The germline CDR1 and CDR2 sequences are SNHLY and FYNNEI. Germline trimming cut 6 bases from V and 6 bases from J; bases unmatched to any gene: 7.

The CDR3 protein is CASSLFSNTEAFF. CDR3 sequence (DNA): TGTGCCAGCAGCTTGTTCAGTAACACTGAAGCTTTCTTT. This chain joins TRBV5-5 and TRBJ1-1; D is undetermined. This CDR3 contains 13 residues. Trimming took off 1 base at V and 2 bases at J, with 6 bases between the two ends. The germline gives CDR1 SGHKS, CDR2 YYEKEE (reference sequence). The full variable domain, in which reference TRBV5-5 and TRBJ1-1 provide the parts outside the CDR3, is DAGVTQSPTHLIKTRGQQVTLRCSPISGHKSVSWYQQVLGQGPQFIFQYYEKEERGRGNFPDRFSARQFPNYSSELNVNALLLGDSALYLCASSLFSNTEAFFGQGTRLTVV.

This rearrangement joins TRBV28 to TRBJ1-3, with D tentatively TRBD1 (6 bases). The germline gives CDR1 MDHEN, CDR2 SYDVKM. The CDR3 runs 14 residues. Trimming took off 6 bases at V and 4 bases at J, with 13 bases between the two ends. CDR3 DNA: TGTGCCAGCAGCCCCGAGGGGGGGGGAAACACCATATATTTT. Amino acid sequence: CASSPEGGGNTIYF. Based on the CDR3 plus reference TRBV28 and TRBJ1-3, the full variable domain is DVKVTQSSRYLVKRTGEKVFLECVQDMDHENMFWYRQDPGLGLRLIYFSYDVKMKEKGDIPEGYSVSREKKERFSLILESASTNQTSMYLCASSPEGGGNTIYFGEGSWLTVV.

The V and J genes are TRBV7-9 and TRBJ2-7, with D perhaps matching TRBD2 (5 bases). From germline, CDR1 is SEHNR and CDR2 FQNEAQ (reference sequence). The CDR3 loop spans 14 amino acids. V was pared by 5 bases and J by 5 bases, with 16 bases between. The CDR3 DNA reads as TGTGCCAGCAGCCTTCGGACTGGGAGCAACGAGCAGTACTTC. Translated: CASSLRTGSNEQYF.

The CDR3 protein is CASSFGLAERGEQYF. The CDR3 nucleotides read TGTGCCAGCAGTTTCGGACTAGCAGAGAGGGGCGAGCAGTACTTC. J is TRBJ2-7 and V is TRBV27, with TRBD2 matching over 8 bases. CDR1 and CDR2 from the germline V gene are MNHEY and SMNVEV (reference sequence). V lost 3 bases, J lost 6 bases, and 10 bases stayed unmatched. CDR3 length equals 15 residues.

This clone has only one observation. The chain joins TRBV10-2 to TRBJ1-2; the match to TRBD1 covers 9 bases. CDR3 length equals 13 residues. V shed 5 bases, J shed 7 bases, and the junction held 5 bases outside the gene matches. Per germline, CDR1 WSHSY and CDR2 SAAADI. CDR3 in amino acids: CASSLGQGSGYTF. CDR3 in DNA: TGCGCCAGCAGTTTGGGACAGGGAAGTGGCTACACCTTC.

This chain uses TRBV6-1 with TRBJ1-4, with D maybe TRBD1 (5 bases). The V end was cut by 2 bases, the J end by 5 bases, with 15 bases between. In germline, CDR1 is MNHNS, CDR2 SASEGT. This CDR3 spans 16 amino acids. The CDR3 DNA follows: TGTGCCAGCAGTGAAAAAGGTCGGGGGAGGAATGAAAAACTGTTTTTT. Translated, it gives CASSEKGRGRNEKLFF.

The rearrangement joins TRBV5-1 to TRBJ1-5, with TRBD1 as a possible D gene (6 bases). The CDR3 length is 15 residues. V was pared by 3 bases and J by 4 bases, with 14 bases between. Germline V CDR1 and CDR2: SGHRS, YFSETQ. The CDR3 DNA reads as TGCGCCAGCAGCTGGGGGACAAGCTCTAATCAGCCCCAGCATTTT. It codes for CASSWGTSSNQPQHF.

V gene TRBV7-2 combines with J gene TRBJ1-1; D gene ambiguous. The CDR3 runs 13 residues. In germline, CDR1 is SGHTA, CDR2 FQGNSA. The V and J ends lost 5 bases and 6 bases respectively, with 13 bases between them. The CDR3 sequence is CASSPYAGPEAFF. The DNA of the CDR3 is TGTGCCAGCAGCCCCTACGCGGGCCCTGAAGCTTTCTTT.

This rearrangement joins TRBV4-1 to TRBJ2-4; D possibly corresponds to TRBD1 (5 bases). The CDR3 is made up of 18 amino acids. The germline V gene has CDR1 MGHRA and CDR2 YSYEKL. V was clipped by 1 base and J by 0 bases, with 16 bases between them. The CDR3 DNA sequence: TGCGCCAGCAGCCAAGTACCTAGACAGTCGTTAGCCAAAAACATTCAGTACTTC. This sequence encodes CASSQVPRQSLAKNIQYF.

This clone turned up a few times. This chain uses TRBV4-1 with TRBJ1-5; possible D gene TRBD1, 6 bases. Germline V gives CDR1 MGHRA, CDR2 YSYEKL. The CDR3 runs to 15 residues. Trimming took 1 base from V and 4 from J, leaving 11 bases between them. The CDR3 sequence is CASSQVYGTNQPQHF. The CDR3 bases are TGCGCCAGCAGCCAAGTCTACGGGACAAATCAGCCCCAGCATTTT.

This chain connects TRBV5-1 to TRBJ2-5; D remains unclear. V was pared by 2 bases and J by 2 bases, with 7 bases between. CDR1 SGHRS and CDR2 YFSETQ come from the germline V gene. The CDR3 is 13 residues long. CDR3 coding DNA: TGCGCCAGCAGCTTTGAGACTCAAGAGACCCAGTACTTC. Encoded protein: CASSFETQETQYF.

As for this clone: One junction end does not reproduce the germline sequence, and a read error may be involved. The V and J genes are TRBV7-9 and TRBJ2-7; tentative D call: TRBD2 (6 bases). Germline CDR1 SEHNR, CDR2 FQNEAQ (reference sequence). This CDR3 contains 12 residues. CDR3: CSSSGGTYEQYF. CDR3 nucleotide sequence: TGTTCCAGCAGCGGCGGGACCTACGAGCAGTACTTC.

The genes are TRBV13 and TRBJ2-7, with a weak D call TRBD2 (5 bases). Trimming stripped 6 bases from V and 6 bases from J, with 15 bases between. The CDR3 is 13 amino acids. Germline V gives CDR1 PRHDT, CDR2 FYEKMQ (reference sequence). The CDR3, as DNA: TGTGCCAGCAGTTACCTCGTGGAGGCCGAGCAGTACTTC. Its translation is CASSYLVEAEQYF.

This chain links TRBV7-8 with TRBJ2-5; 12 nucleotides agree with TRBD2. The J call may be faulty, since TRBJ2-7 better matches the DNA end. CDR3 length: 18 residues. The germline CDR1 and CDR2 sequences are SGHVS and FQNEAQ. Here the CDR3 DNA reads TGTGCCAGCAGCCTGACTAGCGGGGGCCTCGCTCTCTCCTACGAGCAGTACTTC. Translation: CASSLTSGGLALSYEQYF.

This rearrangement joins TRBV6-6 to TRBJ2-3, with TRBD2 matching 14 bases. After removal of 7 bases from V and 3 bases from J, the junction contained 3 bases not matched to a gene. The CDR3 covers 15 residues. CDR1 is MNHNY, CDR2 SVGAGI, per germline (reference sequence). CDR3 protein: CASTGTSGRTDTQYF. The CDR3 nucleotides read TGTGCCAGCACCGGGACTAGCGGGAGAACAGATACGCAGTATTTT.

The V gene is TRBV25-1, the J gene TRBJ1-6, with 10 bases matching TRBD1. CDR3 length: 15 amino acids. V gave up 3 bases and J gave up 9 bases; unmatched junction bases: 5. Germline V gene data show CDR1 as MGHDK and CDR2 as SYGVNS. CDR3 protein: CASSDRTGGFSPLHF. CDR3 bases: TGTGCCAGCAGTGACAGGACAGGGGGTTTTTCACCCCTCCACTTT.

This clone was picked up a small number of times. V and J are TRBV5-1 and TRBJ1-4, with no clear D. The germline V and J ends were trimmed by 0 bases and 5 bases, with 8 bases remaining between them. The CDR3 is 14 amino acids. Germline-derived CDR1 and CDR2 are SGHRS and YFSETQ. The CDR3 DNA follows: TGCGCCAGCAGCTTGGACGGACTAAATGAAAAACTGTTTTTT. Its protein is CASSLDGLNEKLFF.

The V and J genes are TRBV2 and TRBJ2-1, with D possibly TRBD1 on 5 matching bases. V lost 7 bases and J 8 bases, leaving 18 bases between the germline ends. Germline-derived CDR1 and CDR2 are SNHLY and FYNNEI. This CDR3 has 14 amino acids. Here the CDR3 DNA reads TGTGCCAGCACAAAGGTCCATCAGGGCGATGAGCAGTTCTTC. This encodes CASTKVHQGDEQFF. The full variable domain, with the rest looked up from reference TRBV2 and TRBJ2-1, is EPEVTQTPSHQVTQMGQEVILRCVPISNHLYFYWYRQILGQKVEFLVSFYNNEISEKSEIFDDQFSVERPDGSNFTLKIRSTKLEDSAMYFCASTKVHQGDEQFFGPGTRLTVL.

The chain carries TRBV27 and TRBJ2-7; 12 nucleotides align to TRBD1. CDR3 length: 13 residues. V dropped 6 bases and J dropped 4; count of bases not matched to a gene: 1. Germline CDR1 MNHEY, CDR2 SMNVEV (reference sequence). CDR3: CASRGQGAYEQYF. The CDR3 DNA sequence: TGTGCCAGCAGGGGACAGGGGGCATACGAGCAGTACTTC.

This clone was seen more than once but under ten times. The chain recombines TRBV4-2 with TRBJ2-7; 11 positions agree with TRBD2. The CDR3 sequence is 19 residues long. Germline V gene lookup returns CDR1 LGHNA and CDR2 YNFKEQ. Unmatched junction bases numbered 15, after V lost 3 bases and J lost 2 bases. The CDR3 protein is CASSQALPGLADLAYEQYF. In DNA form, the CDR3 reads TGTGCCAGCAGCCAGGCGCTTCCGGGACTAGCGGACCTCGCCTACGAGCAGTACTTC.

This clone was seen only once. The rearrangement uses TRBV6-1 and TRBJ2-1, with TRBD2 matching 13 bases. Germline loops: CDR1 MNHNS, CDR2 SASEGT. This CDR3 is built from 14 residues. V shed 6 bases and J 8 bases; nucleotides not matched to a gene: 4. The chain's CDR3 is CASRGLAGFDEQFF. The DNA of the CDR3 is TGTGCCAGCAGGGGACTAGCGGGGTTCGATGAGCAGTTCTTC.